One sample yielded the 4 T cell receptor beta chains listed below, sequenced in a study of CD8+CD57+ T cells in acquired aplastic anemia. Individuals selected for sequencing had exhibited CD8+CD57+ cell expansion on flow cytometry. The study profiled TCR beta VDJ and CDR3 using genomic DNA as template. Via MiXCR, TCRdb re-called the reads, giving one row per CDR3 protein. This sample carries roughly 150,000 distinct CDR3 sequences, less than 60% of them seen once, and the ten largest clones take around 3.2%. Sequenced sample: sorted CD4+, CD8+, or CD8+CD57+ T cells (not recorded which) from PBMCs. The receptors stem from a human donor with aplastic anemia.

This clonotype was observed once. This CDR3 is CASSLNTEQYF. Written as DNA, the CDR3 is TGTGCCAGTAGCTTAAACACTGAGCAGTACTTC. J is TRBJ2-7 and V is TRBV19; no clear D. CDR3 size: 11 residues. Trimming took 6 bases from V and 7 from J, leaving 10 bases between them. Germline CDR1 LNHDA, CDR2 SQIVND (reference sequence). The variable domain in full, with the rest retrieved from reference TRBV19 and TRBJ2-7, is DGGITQSPKYLFRKEGQNVTLSCEQNLNHDAMYWYRQDPGQGLRLIYYSQIVNDFQKGDIAEGYSVSREKKESFPLTVTSAQKNPTAFYLCASSLNTEQYFGPGTRLTVT.

The table lists this clonotype with many counts. This rearrangement joins TRBV5-4 to TRBJ1-2, with 8 bases fitting TRBD1. The CDR3 contains 16 residues. Looked up from germline, CDR1 is SGHNT and CDR2 is YYREEE (reference sequence). V lost 2 bases and J lost 1; bases outside the gene matches: 7. This chain's CDR3 is CASSLFTGGINYGYTF. The CDR3 nucleotides read TGTGCCAGCAGCTTATTCACAGGGGGAATTAACTATGGCTACACCTTC.

The J gene is TRBJ2-1, the V gene TRBV20-1; 9 bases are shared with TRBD1. The germline V gene encodes CDR1 DFQATT and CDR2 SNEGSKA (reference sequence). Unmatched junction bases numbered 8, after V lost 6 bases and J lost 8 bases. The CDR3 consists of 13 residues. The CDR3 DNA sequence: TGCAGTGCAAGGGCGGGACAGGGCGATGAGCAGTTCTTC. This sequence encodes CSARAGQGDEQFF.

This clonotype was detected many times. The V call is TRBV24-1, the J call TRBJ1-1, with TRBD1 matching 7 bases. The V segment lost 4 bases and the J segment 12 bases; nucleotides outside the gene matches: 7. The CDR3 covers 12 residues. The germline V gene encodes CDR1 KGHDR and CDR2 SFDVKD. CDR3: CATSEPTGKTFF. CDR3 DNA: TGTGCCACCAGTGAGCCGACAGGGAAAACTTTCTTT.